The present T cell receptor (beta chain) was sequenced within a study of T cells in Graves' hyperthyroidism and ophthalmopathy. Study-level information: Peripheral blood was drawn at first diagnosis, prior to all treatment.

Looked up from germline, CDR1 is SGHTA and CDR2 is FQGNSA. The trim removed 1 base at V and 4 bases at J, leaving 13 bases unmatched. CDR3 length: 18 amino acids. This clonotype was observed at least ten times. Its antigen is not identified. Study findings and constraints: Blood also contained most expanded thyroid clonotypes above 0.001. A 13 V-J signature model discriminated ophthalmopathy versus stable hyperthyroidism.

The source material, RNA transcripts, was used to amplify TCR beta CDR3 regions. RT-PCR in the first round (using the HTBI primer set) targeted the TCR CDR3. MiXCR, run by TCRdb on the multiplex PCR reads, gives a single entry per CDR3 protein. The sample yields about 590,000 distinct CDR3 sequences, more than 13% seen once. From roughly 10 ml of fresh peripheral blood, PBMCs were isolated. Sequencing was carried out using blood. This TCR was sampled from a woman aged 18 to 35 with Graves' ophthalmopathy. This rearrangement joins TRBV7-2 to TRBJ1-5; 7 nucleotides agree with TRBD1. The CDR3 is CASSLGPVDRVRNQPQHF. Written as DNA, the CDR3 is TGTGCCAGCAGCTTAGGCCCCGTCGACAGGGTTCGTAATCAGCCCCAGCATTTT.